The present entry profiles one T cell receptor (beta chain) with its context. This clonotype occurred many times. The target of this receptor is not known. No much larger clone exists at a distance of one base, and base qualities are not known. The source of the sample is a study of regulatory T cells in long-lasting Graves disease (dated by TCRdb to 2020 to 2023). Regarding the research as a whole: Antithyroid drugs had been taken for less than 3 months by newly diagnosed Graves' disease patients. Peripheral blood TCR sequencing and RNA sequencing compared persistent Graves' disease patients with newly diagnosed Graves' disease patients. A total of 35 or so samples were covered by TCR sequencing, comprising around 13 persistent and approximately 20 newly diagnosed Graves' disease patients. The study was registered as a clinical trial and conducted in China. The paper's findings and limits, for the study overall: A larger number of public clonotypes was shared among persistent patients (fewer than 3,000) than among newly diagnosed patients (approximately 1,000). Only the TCR beta chain was sequenced and analyzed. The small sample size was acknowledged by the authors as a limitation that may reduce accuracy. Persistent Graves' disease patients showed lower TCR Shannon entropy and fewer highly expanded clones than newly diagnosed patients, suggesting clonal expansion. Persistent disease showed preferential use of TRBV28, TRBJ1-2 and TRBJ2-5, whereas newly diagnosed disease favored TRBV20-1 and TRBJ2-1. The study examined only peripheral blood because the primary lesion, thyroid tissue, could not be accessed.

Looking up the germline V gene yields CDR1 SGDLS and CDR2 YYNGEE. From the cysteine up to the phenylalanine, the CDR3 has a length of 17 residues. Of the read, only the CDR3 DNA is kept; its 51 bases are in frame from base 1. V trim: 5 bases; J trim: 6 bases; unmatched bases: 14. The library was made by multiplex PCR. Sequencing instrument: Illumina HiSeq 4000. TCR beta libraries were built with iRepertoire HTBI primers and Arm-PCR amplification of CDR3 regions. Before sequencing, the PCR products went through gel purification. The paper's processing steps were these. Gene usage analysis of CDR3 amino acid clonotypes used the roughly 62 TRBV and about 14 TRBJ segments found across samples. Filtered high-quality paired reads were merged into contigs using COPE and FqMerger. BLAST was used to align contigs to IMGT TRBV, TRBD and TRBJ reference genes, with CDR3 defined following IMGT. Clonotypes above 0.1% frequency were classified as highly expanded clones. Repertoire diversity was measured by Shannon entropy, and V-J evenness by the Gini coefficient. Clonotypes shared by more than one individual were considered public. TCRdb reprocessed the public reads (quality trimming at Q25 with fastp, clone calling with MiXCR) and kept in-frame beta chains. CDR3 protein sequences are deduplicated, and each keeps its most common genes and DNA. Clone size and V and J calls follow TCRdb, not the original study. This sample has 450,000 to 700,000 distinct CDR3 sequences in its table, and approximately 13% of those were observed once. Roughly a tenth of the sample goes to the ten largest clones.

Reading the label with the study, this specimen's time point is: newly diagnosed GD, antithyroid drugs for less than 3 months. For both TCR sequencing and RNA sequencing, RNA was extracted from PBMCs using TRIzol. The diagnosis of Graves' disease followed American Thyroid Association guidelines. Recruitment of patients was carried out at an endocrinology department in Xi'an, China. Each patient gave about 10 milliliters of peripheral blood, collected in an EDTA anticoagulant tube. Ficoll Paque Plus density gradient separation was used to isolate PBMCs, and no further T cell sorting was done. An Agilent 2100 Bioanalyzer and agarose gel were used to check RNA quality, and a NanoDrop 2000 was used to measure RNA concentration. This sample was also put to use in a study of T cells in Graves' hyperthyroidism and ophthalmopathy. As the second paper documents: Stable Graves' hyperthyroidism was defined as no progression to ophthalmopathy during 18 months of follow-up. The hyperthyroidism patients were between 18 and 65 years old and newly diagnosed, with a disease duration of less than 2 months. Exclusion was applied to patients with uncontrolled infections, other autoimmune diseases, pregnancy or lactation. Diagnoses were established on the basis of clinical symptoms, serum thyroxine and TRAb, thyroid ultrasound, and orbital computed tomography. For the first round of RT-PCR on the TCR CDR3, the HTBI primer set was used together with the Qiagen OneStep RT-PCR kit. Blood samples also contained most of the expanded thyroid clonotypes (frequency above 0.001), which suggests that blood repertoires may reflect thyroid immune responses. A 13 V-J signature model separated ophthalmopathy from stable hyperthyroidism, with about 88% sensitivity and roughly 81% specificity in cross-validation and 80%/75% in testing. In validation, the model predicted progression to ophthalmopathy a median of 6.5 months before onset, with about 71% sensitivity and around 76% specificity. TCR V-J signatures able to tell the groups apart were searched for in a discovery cohort of some 100 patients, of whom more than 40 had Graves' ophthalmopathy and under 65 had stable Graves' hyperthyroidism. Whether ophthalmopathy could be predicted prospectively was tested in an independent validation cohort made up of 18 hyperthyroidism patients plus 17 patients who later progressed to ophthalmopathy. The 75 to 100 discovery patients were randomly divided into training and test sets at a 7:3 ratio. In several Graves' hyperthyroidism patients, the study also compared T-cell repertoires from thyroid tissue with T-cell repertoires from blood. After blood sampling, hyperthyroidism patients were treated with methimazole at a starting dose of 30 mg daily, and ophthalmopathy patients were treated with high-dose intravenous methylprednisolone. Libraries were constructed in a second round of multiplex PCR, after which size selection and purification were carried out. Paired-end sequencing of the libraries was performed with 100 bp reads on an Illumina HiSeq2000. Raw data were processed with SOAPnuke, discarding reads with adapters, uncalled bases, mean Phred below 15, or no exact constant-primer or identifier match. COPE v1.2.5 was used to merge the high-quality paired reads, and each unique nucleotide sequence was defined as a clonotype. Clonotypes were aligned to IMGT TRBV, TRBD and TRBJ reference segments using MiTCR v1.1. Only V-J combinations with frequency above 0.0001, covering approximately 99% of repertoires, were analysed. The TCS score was defined as the ratio of F50 (clonal expansion) to E x V (chaos), calculated using BLOSUM62-based TCRdist between CDR3 peptides within each V-J. Welch's t-statistics and random forest reduced fewer than 600 V-J features to around 14, which were used in a naive Bayes classifier (R e1071). No statistical method was used to fix the sample size in advance, and group allocation was not hidden from the investigators. The paper reports TCR Vbeta CDR3 sequencing of approximately 130 peripheral blood samples: approximately 41 ophthalmopathy, around 80 hyperthyroidism and around 17 progressor patients.

This chain joins TRBV9 to TRBJ2-1; 10 junctional bases match TRBD2. The starting material was peripheral blood mononuclear cells (PBMCs), obtained at new diagnosis, from a patient treated with antithyroid drugs. The clonotype comes from a man aged 30 to 45 with Graves disease. Donor details come from another sample of the same person, matched by shared clones. The encoded CDR3 is CASSESVLAGEGNEQFF. At the DNA level, the sequence is TGTGCCAGCAGTGAATCGGTCCTAGCGGGAGAGGGCAATGAGCAGTTCTTC.